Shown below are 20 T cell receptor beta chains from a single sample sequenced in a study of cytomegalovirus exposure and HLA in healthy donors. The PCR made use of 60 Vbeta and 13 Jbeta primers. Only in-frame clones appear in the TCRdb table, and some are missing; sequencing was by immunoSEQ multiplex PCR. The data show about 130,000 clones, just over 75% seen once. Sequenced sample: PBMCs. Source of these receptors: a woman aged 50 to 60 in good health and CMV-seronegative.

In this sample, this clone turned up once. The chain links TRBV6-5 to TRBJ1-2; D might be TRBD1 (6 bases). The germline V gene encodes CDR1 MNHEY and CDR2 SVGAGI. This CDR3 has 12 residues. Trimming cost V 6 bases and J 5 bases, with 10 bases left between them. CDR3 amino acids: CASRDSTYGYTF. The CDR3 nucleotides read TGTGCCAGCAGGGACAGTACATATGGCTACACCTTC.

The CDR3: CASSQTSGLPPDTQYF. CDR3 nucleotide sequence: TGTGCCAGCAGCCAAACTAGCGGGCTACCTCCAGATACGCAGTATTTT. The chain is built from TRBV4-2 and TRBJ2-3; 9 bases align to TRBD2. CDR1 is LGHNA and CDR2 is YNFKEQ in the germline V gene. Losses at the gene ends were 2 bases for V and 4 bases for J; bases not matched to a gene: 7. This CDR3 has 16 amino acids.

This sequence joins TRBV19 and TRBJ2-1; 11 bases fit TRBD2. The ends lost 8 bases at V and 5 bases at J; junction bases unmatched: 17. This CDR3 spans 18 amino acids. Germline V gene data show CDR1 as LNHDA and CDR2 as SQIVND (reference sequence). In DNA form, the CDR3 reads TGTGCCAGTGCCTCGACTAGCGGGAACCGCAGAAAAGACAATGAGCAGTTCTTC. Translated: CASASTSGNRRKDNEQFF.

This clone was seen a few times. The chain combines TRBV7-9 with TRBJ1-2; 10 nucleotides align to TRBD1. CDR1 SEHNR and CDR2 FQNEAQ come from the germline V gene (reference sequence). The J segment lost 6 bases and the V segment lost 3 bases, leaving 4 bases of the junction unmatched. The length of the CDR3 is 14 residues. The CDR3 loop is CASSLEGTGDGYTF. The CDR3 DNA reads TGTGCCAGCAGCTTGGAGGGGACAGGGGATGGCTACACCTTC.

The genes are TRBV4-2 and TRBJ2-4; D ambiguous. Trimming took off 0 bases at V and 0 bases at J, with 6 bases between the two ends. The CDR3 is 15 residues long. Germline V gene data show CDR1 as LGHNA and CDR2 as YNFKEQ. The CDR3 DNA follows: TGTGCCAGCAGCCAAGATACGGGAGCCAAAAACATTCAGTACTTC. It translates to CASSQDTGAKNIQYF.

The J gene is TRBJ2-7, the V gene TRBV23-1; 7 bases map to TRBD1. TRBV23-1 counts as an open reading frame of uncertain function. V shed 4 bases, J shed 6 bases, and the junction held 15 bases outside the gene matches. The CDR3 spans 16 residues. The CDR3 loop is CASSPALLDREIEQYV. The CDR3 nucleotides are TGCGCCAGCAGTCCCGCACTCCTAGACAGGGAGATCGAGCAGTACGTC.

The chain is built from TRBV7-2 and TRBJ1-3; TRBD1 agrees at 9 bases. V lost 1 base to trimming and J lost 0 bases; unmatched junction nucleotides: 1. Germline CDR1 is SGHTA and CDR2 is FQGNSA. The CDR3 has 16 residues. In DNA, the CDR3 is TGTGCCAGCAGCTTAGAGGGACAGGGCTCTGGAAACACCATATATTTT. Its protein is CASSLEGQGSGNTIYF.

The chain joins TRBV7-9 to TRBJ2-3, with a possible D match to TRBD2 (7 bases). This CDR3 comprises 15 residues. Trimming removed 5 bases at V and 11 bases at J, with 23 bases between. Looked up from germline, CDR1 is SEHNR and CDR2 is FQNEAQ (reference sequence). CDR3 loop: CASSLGRGANNGQYF. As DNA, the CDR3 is TGTGCCAGCAGCCTAGGACGGGGGGCGAATAACGGGCAGTATTTT. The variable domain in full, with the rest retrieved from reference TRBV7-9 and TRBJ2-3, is DTGVSQNPRHKITKRGQNVTFRCDPISEHNRLYWYRQTLGQGPEFLTYFQNEAQLEKSRLLSDRFSAERPKGSFSTLEIQRTEQGDSAMYLCASSLGRGANNGQYFGPGTRLTVL.

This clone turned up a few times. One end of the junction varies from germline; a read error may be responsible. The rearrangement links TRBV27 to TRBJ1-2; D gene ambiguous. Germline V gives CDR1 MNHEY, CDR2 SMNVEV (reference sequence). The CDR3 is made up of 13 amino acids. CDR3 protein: CASSFSSNYGYPF. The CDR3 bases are TGTGCCAGCAGTTTTTCATCTAACTATGGCTACCCCTTC.

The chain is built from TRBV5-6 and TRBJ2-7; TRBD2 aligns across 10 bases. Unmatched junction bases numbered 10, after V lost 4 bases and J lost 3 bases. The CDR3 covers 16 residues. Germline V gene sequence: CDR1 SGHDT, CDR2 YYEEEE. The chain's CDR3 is CASSGTGTSVDYEQYV. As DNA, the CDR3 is TGTGCCAGCAGCGGAACCGGGACTAGCGTAGACTACGAGCAGTACGTC.

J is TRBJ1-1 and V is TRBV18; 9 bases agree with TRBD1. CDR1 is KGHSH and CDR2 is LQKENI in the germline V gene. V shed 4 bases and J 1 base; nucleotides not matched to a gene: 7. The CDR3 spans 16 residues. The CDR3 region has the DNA TGTGCCAGCTCACTCTCCGGGACAGGGCCGAACACTGAAGCTTTCTTT. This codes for CASSLSGTGPNTEAFF.

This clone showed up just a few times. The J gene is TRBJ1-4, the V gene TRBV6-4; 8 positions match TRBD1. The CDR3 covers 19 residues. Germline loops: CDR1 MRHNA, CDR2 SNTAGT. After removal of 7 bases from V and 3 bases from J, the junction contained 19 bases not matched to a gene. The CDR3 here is CASIHLRDRYPMANEKLFF. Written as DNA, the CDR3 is TGTGCCAGCATCCATCTCCGGGACAGGTATCCGATGGCTAATGAAAAACTGTTTTTT.

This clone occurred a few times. As DNA, the CDR3 is TGTGCCAGCAGCTTAGCCAGAGCGAGCGTGTACAATGAGCAGTTCTTC. The encoded protein is CASSLARASVYNEQFF. The chain joins TRBV7-3 to TRBJ2-1; D is uncertain. Germline loops: CDR1 SGHTA, CDR2 FQGTGA. Trimming removed 2 bases from V and 4 bases from J, with 15 bases in between. The CDR3 length is 16 residues.

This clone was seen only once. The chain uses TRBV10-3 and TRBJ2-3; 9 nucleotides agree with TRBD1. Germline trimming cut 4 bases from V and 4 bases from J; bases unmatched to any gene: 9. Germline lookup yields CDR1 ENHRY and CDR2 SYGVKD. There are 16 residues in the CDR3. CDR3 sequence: CAISAHRDRVADTQYF. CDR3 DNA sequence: TGTGCCATCAGTGCTCACCGGGACAGGGTGGCAGATACGCAGTATTTT.

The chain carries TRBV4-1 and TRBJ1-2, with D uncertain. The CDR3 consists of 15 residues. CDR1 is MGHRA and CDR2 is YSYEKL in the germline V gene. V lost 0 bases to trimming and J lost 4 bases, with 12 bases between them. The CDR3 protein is CASSQDATGLYGYTF. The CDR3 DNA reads TGCGCCAGCAGCCAAGATGCAACCGGTCTCTATGGCTACACCTTC.

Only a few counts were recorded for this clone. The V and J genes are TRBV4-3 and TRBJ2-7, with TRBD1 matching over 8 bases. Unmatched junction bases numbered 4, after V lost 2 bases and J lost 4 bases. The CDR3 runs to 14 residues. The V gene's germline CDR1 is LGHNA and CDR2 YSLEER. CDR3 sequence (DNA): TGCGCCAGCAGCCAACGGACAGGGAGTTACGAGCAGTACTTC. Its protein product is CASSQRTGSYEQYF.

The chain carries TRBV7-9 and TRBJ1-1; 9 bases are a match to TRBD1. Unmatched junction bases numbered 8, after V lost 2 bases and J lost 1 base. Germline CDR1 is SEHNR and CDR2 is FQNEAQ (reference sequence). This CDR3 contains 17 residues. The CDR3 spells CASSLTPMTGGNTEAFF. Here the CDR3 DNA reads TGTGCCAGCAGCTTAACCCCTATGACAGGGGGGAACACTGAAGCTTTCTTT.

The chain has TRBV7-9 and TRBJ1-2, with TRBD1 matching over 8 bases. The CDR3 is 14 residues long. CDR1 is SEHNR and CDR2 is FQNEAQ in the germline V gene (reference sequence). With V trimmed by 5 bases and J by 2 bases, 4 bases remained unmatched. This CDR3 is CASSRQGPNYGYTF. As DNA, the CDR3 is TGTGCCAGCAGCCGACAGGGGCCAAACTATGGCTACACCTTC.

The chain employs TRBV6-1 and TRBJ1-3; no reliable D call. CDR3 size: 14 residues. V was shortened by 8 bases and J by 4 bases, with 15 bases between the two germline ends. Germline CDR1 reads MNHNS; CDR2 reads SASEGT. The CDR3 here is CASGRVSGGNTIYF. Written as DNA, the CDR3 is TGTGCCAGCGGGAGAGTATCTGGGGGAAACACCATATATTTT.

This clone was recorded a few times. This chain's CDR3 is CASSATGTSWEKLFF. The CDR3 DNA is TGTGCCAGCAGCGCCACAGGGACTAGTTGGGAAAAACTGTTTTTT. The genes are TRBV14 and TRBJ1-4; the D gene is possibly TRBD1 (6 bases). The V end was cut by 5 bases, the J end by 8 bases, with 18 bases between. Germline CDR1 is SGHDN and CDR2 is FVKESK. This CDR3 is built from 15 residues.